This TCR beta chain was observed in a study of early T cells in non-severe SARS-CoV-2 infection (dated by TCRdb to the early 2020s). General notes on the study: Because TCR sequencing relied on bulk RNA taken from unsorted whole blood, pairing of alpha and beta chains was not possible. The paper as a whole reports these results and caveats: Matching against VDJdb was skewed toward anti-spike CD8 responses, likely underestimated virus-specific expansions, and missed private and CD4 specificities.

This clonotype was found many times. What antigen it recognizes has not been identified. No per-base quality is available; no much larger clone lies one base away. Set within a cohort of healthcare workers in London, UK, this nested case-control study involved weekly PCR testing of nasopharyngeal swabs along with blood sampling. Between 23 and 31 March 2020, the week of the UK lockdown, healthcare workers were enrolled and then followed up weekly for as long as 16 weeks. The library was made by 5' RACE. Sequenced using a NextSeq 500. In the TCR library protocol, unique molecular identifiers were attached to individual cDNA molecules to correct for PCR bias and sequencing error. Sequencing covered both TCR alpha and beta chains, and within each sample the abundances of alpha and beta sequences were tightly co-correlated. Under the source paper's analysis protocol: Decombinator V4 was used to perform V gene, J gene and CDR3 annotation of TCR sequences. Expanded TCRs were defined as changing significantly between any two time points under a Poisson model with p below 0.0001. TCR abundances were normalised to the total number of TCRs sequenced in each sample and reported as counts per million. MAIT TCRs were defined by TRAV1-2 paired with TRAJ12, TRAJ20 or TRAJ33, and iNKT TCRs by TRAV10 paired with TRAJ18. VDJdb, accessed on 1 November 2021, was searched for TCRs annotated for CMV, EBV and SARS-CoV-2, and TCRs annotated for more than one antigen were excluded. The public reads were quality trimmed at Q25 with fastp and then assembled into clones with MiXCR by TCRdb, keeping productive beta chains. CDR3 protein sequences are deduplicated, and each keeps its most common genes and DNA. The V and J calls here are based on TCRdb, not the publication. Here the sample has around 40,000 distinct CDR3 sequences; around 6.3% occur a single time. The ten largest clones capture 5.9% of the sample.

Spanning cysteine to phenylalanine, the CDR3 consists of 17 amino acids. Of all the DNA, just the CDR3 is kept, 51 bases in frame from base 1. V lost 0 bases and J lost 0 bases; the stretch between them is 11 bases long. CDR1 and CDR2 (MGHRA, YSYEKL) derive from the germline V gene. Recombination joined TRBV4-1 with TRBJ1-4; possibly the D gene is TRBD1, per 6 matching bases. Input material: whole blood. The sequence was collected from an adult who was a healthcare worker with PCR-confirmed SARS-CoV-2 infection or an uninfected control (not recorded which). The DNA reads TGCGCCAGCAGCCAAGATAGGGGGGATCCAACTAATGAAAAACTGTTTTTT. The resulting protein is CASSQDRGDPTNEKLFF.